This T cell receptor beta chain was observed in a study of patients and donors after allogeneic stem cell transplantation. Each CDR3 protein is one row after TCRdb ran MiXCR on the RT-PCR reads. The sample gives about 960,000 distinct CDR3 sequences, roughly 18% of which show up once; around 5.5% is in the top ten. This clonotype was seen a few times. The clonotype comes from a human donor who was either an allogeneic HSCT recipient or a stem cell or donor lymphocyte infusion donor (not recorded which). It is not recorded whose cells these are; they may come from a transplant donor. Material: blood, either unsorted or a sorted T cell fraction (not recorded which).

CDR3 region: CASGTKTQHF. CDR3 nucleotides: TGTGCCAGCGGGACAAAGACCCAGCATTTT. The J gene is TRBJ1-5, the V gene TRBV6-6, with D tentatively TRBD1 (6 bases). CDR1 and CDR2 (germline): MNHNY, SVGAGI (reference sequence). The CDR3 is 10 amino acids. Trimming took off 8 bases at V and 11 bases at J, with 10 bases between the two ends.